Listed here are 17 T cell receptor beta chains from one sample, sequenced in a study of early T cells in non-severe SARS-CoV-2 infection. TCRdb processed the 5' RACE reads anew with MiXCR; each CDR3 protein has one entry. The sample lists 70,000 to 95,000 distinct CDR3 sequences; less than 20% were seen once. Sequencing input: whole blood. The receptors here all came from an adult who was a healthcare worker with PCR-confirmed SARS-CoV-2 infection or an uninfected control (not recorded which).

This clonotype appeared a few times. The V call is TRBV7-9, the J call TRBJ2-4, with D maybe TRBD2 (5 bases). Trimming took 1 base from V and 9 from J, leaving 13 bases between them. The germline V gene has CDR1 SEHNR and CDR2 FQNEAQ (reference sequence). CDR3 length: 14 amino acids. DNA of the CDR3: TGTGCCAGCAGCTTAGGGCTAGCTGTAGGCATTCAGTACTTC. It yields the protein CASSLGLAVGIQYF.

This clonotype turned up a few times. The CDR3 protein is CSARRGGGTDTQYF. In nucleotides, the CDR3 is TGCAGTGCTAGGAGGGGGGGTGGAACAGATACGCAGTATTTT. This chain uses TRBV20-1 with TRBJ2-3; the D gene is possibly TRBD2 (7 bases). The CDR3 covers 14 residues. The germline V gene encodes CDR1 DFQATT and CDR2 SNEGSKA (reference sequence). V was pared by 3 bases and J by 3 bases, with 13 bases between.

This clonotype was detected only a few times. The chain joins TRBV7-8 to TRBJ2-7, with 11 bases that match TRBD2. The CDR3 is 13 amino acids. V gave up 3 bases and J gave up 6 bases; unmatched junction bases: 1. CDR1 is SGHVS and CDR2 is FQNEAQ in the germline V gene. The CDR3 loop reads CASSFGLAGEQYF. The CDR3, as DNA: TGTGCCAGCAGCTTTGGACTAGCGGGCGAGCAGTACTTC.

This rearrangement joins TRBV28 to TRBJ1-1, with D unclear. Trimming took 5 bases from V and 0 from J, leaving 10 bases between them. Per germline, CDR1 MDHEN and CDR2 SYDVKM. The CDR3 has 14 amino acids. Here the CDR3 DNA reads TGTGCCAGCAGTCCCCATACAATGAACACTGAAGCTTTCTTT. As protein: CASSPHTMNTEAFF.

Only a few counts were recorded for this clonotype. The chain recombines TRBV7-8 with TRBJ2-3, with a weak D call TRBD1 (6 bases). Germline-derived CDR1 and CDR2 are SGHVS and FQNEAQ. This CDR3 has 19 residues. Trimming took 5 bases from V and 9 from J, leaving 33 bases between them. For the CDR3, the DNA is TGTGCCAGCAGCCCTTATATCCCCTCCTCAGCGTTCAAAGGGGGAACGCAGTATTTT. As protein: CASSPYIPSSAFKGGTQYF. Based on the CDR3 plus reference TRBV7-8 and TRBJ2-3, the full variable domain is GAGVSQSPRYKVAKRGQDVALRCDPISGHVSLFWYQQALGQGPEFLTYFQNEAQLDKSGLPSDRFFAERPEGSVSTLKIQRTQQEDSAVYLCASSPYIPSSAFKGGTQYFGPGTRLTVL.

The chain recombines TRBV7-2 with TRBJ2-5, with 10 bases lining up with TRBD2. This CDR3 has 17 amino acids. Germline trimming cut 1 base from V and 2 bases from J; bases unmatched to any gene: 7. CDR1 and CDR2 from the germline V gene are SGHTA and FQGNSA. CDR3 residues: CASSLVASGSRQETQYF. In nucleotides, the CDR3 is TGTGCCAGCAGCTTAGTCGCTAGCGGGAGTCGACAAGAGACCCAGTACTTC.

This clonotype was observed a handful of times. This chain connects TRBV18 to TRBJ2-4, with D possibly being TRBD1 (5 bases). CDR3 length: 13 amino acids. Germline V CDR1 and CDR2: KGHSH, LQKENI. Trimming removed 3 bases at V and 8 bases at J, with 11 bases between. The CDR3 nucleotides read TGTGCCAGCTCACCCCAGGGTTTTGACATTCAGTACTTC. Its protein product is CASSPQGFDIQYF.

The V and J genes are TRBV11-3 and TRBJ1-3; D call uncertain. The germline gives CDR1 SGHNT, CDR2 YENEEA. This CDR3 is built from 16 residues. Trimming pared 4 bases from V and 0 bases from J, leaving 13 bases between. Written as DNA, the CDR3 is TGTGCCAGCAGCTCATCGGGAGCTATCTCTGGAAACACCATATATTTT. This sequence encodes CASSSSGAISGNTIYF.

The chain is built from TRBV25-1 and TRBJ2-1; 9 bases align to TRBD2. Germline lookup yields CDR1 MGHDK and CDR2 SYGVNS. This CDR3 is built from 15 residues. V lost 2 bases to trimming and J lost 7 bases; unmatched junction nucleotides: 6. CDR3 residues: CASSEGLASRNEQFF. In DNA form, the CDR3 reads TGTGCCAGCAGTGAAGGACTAGCGAGCCGGAATGAGCAGTTCTTC.

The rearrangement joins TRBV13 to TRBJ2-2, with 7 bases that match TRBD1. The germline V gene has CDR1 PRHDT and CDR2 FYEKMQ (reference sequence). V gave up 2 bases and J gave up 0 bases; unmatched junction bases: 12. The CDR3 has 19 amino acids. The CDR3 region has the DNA TGTGCCAGCAGCTTATCCAGGTCAGGGGGATACGCGAACACCGGGGAGCTGTTTTTT. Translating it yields CASSLSRSGGYANTGELFF. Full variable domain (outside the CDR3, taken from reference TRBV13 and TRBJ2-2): AAGVIQSPRHLIKEKRETATLKCYPIPRHDTVYWYQQGPGQDPQFLISFYEKMQSDKGSIPDRFSAQQFSDYHSELNMSSLELGDSALYFCASSLSRSGGYANTGELFFGEGSRLTVL.

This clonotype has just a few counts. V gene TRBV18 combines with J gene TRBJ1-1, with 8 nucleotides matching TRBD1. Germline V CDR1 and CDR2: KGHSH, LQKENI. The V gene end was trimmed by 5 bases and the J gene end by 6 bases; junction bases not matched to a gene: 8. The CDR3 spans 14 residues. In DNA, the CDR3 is TGTGCCAGCTCAGGACAGGGAGGGTCCGCTGAAGCTTTCTTT. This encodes CASSGQGGSAEAFF.

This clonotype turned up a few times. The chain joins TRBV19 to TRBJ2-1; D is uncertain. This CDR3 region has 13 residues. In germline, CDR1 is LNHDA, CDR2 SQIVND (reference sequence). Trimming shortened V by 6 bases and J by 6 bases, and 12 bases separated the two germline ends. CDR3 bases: TGTGCCAGTAGCATTGGATTTCCCAATGAGCAGTTCTTC. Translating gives CASSIGFPNEQFF.

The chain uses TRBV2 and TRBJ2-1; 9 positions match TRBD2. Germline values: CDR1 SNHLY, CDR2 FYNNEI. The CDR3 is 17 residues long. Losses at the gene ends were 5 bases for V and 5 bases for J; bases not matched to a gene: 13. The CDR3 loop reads CASSPMTSGGTNNEQFF. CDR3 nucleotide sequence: TGTGCCAGCAGTCCAATGACTAGCGGAGGGACGAACAATGAGCAGTTCTTC.

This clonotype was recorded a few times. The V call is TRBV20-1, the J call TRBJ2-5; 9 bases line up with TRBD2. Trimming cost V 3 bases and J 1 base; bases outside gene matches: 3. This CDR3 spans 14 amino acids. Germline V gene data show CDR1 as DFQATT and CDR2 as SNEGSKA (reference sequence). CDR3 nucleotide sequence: TGCAGTGCTAGTGGCGGGGGGGCCCAAGAGACCCAGTACTTC. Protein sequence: CSASGGGAQETQYF.

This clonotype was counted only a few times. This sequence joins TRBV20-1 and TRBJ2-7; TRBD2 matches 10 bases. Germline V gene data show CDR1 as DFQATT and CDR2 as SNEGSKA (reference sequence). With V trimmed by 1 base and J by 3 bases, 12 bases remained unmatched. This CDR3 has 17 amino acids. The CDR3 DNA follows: TGCAGTGCTAGAGGAGGGGGTGCTAGCGGGAGTGTCTACGAGCAGTACTTC. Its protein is CSARGGGASGSVYEQYF.

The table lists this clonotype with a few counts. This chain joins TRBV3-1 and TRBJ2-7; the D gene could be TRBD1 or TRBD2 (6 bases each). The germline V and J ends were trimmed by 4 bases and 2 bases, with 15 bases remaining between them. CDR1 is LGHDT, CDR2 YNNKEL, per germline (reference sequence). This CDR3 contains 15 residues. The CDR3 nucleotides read TGTGCCAGCAGCCCGAGGAGGGGGGACACCTACGAGCAGTACTTC. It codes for CASSPRRGDTYEQYF.

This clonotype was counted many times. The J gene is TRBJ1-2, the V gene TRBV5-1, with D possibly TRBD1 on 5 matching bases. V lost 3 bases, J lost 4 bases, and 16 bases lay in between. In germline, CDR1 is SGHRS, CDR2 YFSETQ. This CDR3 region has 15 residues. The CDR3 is CASSSGDRKAYGYTF. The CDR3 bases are TGCGCCAGCAGCTCCGGTGACAGAAAGGCCTATGGCTACACCTTC.